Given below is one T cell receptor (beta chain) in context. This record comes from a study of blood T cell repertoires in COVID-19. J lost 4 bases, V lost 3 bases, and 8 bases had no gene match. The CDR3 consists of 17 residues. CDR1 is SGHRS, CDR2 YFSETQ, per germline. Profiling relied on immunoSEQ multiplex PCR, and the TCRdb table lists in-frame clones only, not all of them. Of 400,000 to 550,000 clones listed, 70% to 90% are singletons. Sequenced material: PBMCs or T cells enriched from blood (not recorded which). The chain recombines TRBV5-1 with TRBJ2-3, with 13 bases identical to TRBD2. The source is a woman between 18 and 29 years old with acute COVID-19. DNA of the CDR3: TGCGCCAGCAGCTCGGGGACTAGCGGGAAAAGTTCAGATACGCAGTATTTT. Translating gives CASSSGTSGKSSDTQYF.